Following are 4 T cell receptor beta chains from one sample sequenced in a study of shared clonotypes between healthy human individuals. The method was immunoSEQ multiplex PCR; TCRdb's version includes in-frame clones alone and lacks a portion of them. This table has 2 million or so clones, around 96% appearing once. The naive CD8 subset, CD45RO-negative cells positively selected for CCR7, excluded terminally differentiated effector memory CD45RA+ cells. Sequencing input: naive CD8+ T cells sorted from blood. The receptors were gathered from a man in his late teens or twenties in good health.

The CDR3 loop is CAWSTTDLPQYF. CDR3 sequence (DNA): TGTGCCTGGAGTACGACAGATTTGCCGCAGTATTTT. The genes are TRBV30 and TRBJ2-3; tentative D call: TRBD1 (5 bases). Between the trimmed V and J ends, which lost 2 bases and 10 bases, there was a span of 13 bases. Germline CDR1 reads GTSNPN; CDR2 reads SVGIG (reference sequence). The CDR3 is 12 residues long.

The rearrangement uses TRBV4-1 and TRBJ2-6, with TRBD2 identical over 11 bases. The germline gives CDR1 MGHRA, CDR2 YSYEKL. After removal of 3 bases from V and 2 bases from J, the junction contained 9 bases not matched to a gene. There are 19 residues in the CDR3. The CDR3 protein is CASSQGLAVHKTGANVLTF. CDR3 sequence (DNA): TGCGCCAGCAGCCAGGGACTAGCGGTACACAAAACTGGGGCCAACGTCCTGACTTTC.

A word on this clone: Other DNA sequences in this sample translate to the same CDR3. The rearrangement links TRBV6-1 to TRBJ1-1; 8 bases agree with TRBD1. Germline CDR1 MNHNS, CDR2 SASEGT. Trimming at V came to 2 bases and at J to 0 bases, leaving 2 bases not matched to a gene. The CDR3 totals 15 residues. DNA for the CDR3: TGTGCCAGCAGTGAAAGACAGGGGATGAACACTGAAGCTTTCTTT. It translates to CASSERQGMNTEAFF.

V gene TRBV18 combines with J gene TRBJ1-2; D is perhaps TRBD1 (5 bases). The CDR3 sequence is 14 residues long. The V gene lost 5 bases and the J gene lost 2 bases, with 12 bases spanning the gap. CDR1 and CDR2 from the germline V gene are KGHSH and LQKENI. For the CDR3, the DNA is TGTGCCAGCTCAACAGGCCCTAAGAACTATGGCTACACCTTC. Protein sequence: CASSTGPKNYGYTF. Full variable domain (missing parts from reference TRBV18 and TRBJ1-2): NAGVMQNPRHLVRRRGQEARLRCSPMKGHSHVYWYRQLPEEGLKFMVYLQKENIIDESGMPKERFSAEFPKEGPSILRIQQVVRGDSAAYFCASSTGPKNYGYTFGSGTRLTVV.